The 18 T cell receptor beta chains in this list originate from one sample, sequenced in a study of early T cells in non-severe SARS-CoV-2 infection (dated by TCRdb to the early 2020s). The library relied on 5' RACE. This sample was sequenced with a NextSeq 500. The public reads were reanalyzed by TCRdb: fastp trimming at Q25, MiXCR alignment, in-frame beta chains only. Rows merge per CDR3 protein into single entries with the most common DNA and genes. The sample profile shows approximately 89,000 distinct CDR3 sequences; roughly 13% of them were found once. Of the sample, 3% falls within the top ten clones. Sequenced sample: whole blood. These receptors were collected from an adult who was a healthcare worker with PCR-confirmed SARS-CoV-2 infection or an uninfected control (not recorded which).

At least ten counts were recorded for this clonotype. The chain couples TRBV7-9 to TRBJ2-1; possibly TRBD1 or TRBD2 for D (5 bases each). Trimming shortened V by 8 bases and J by 6 bases, and 14 bases separated the two germline ends. CDR1 and CDR2 (germline): SEHNR, FQNEAQ (reference sequence). There are 13 residues in the CDR3. The CDR3 DNA follows: TGTGCCAGCGGCGCGTCTGGGGGCAATGAGCAGTTCTTC. Its protein is CASGASGGNEQFF.

This chain joins TRBV18 and TRBJ1-1; perhaps TRBD1 as D (5 bases). Deletions cut 2 bases from V and 7 bases from J, with 8 bases between. The CDR3 loop spans 12 amino acids. CDR1 and CDR2 (germline): KGHSH, LQKENI. The CDR3 DNA follows: TGTGCCAGCTCACCAGGGACGGTTGAAGCTTTCTTT. It codes for CASSPGTVEAFF.

Ten or more counts support this clonotype. The J gene is TRBJ2-3, the V gene TRBV7-6; tentatively, D is TRBD2 (6 bases). From germline, CDR1 is SGHVS and CDR2 FNYEAQ. The CDR3 covers 14 residues. Trimming cost V 5 bases and J 2 bases, with 11 bases left between them. The CDR3 DNA reads TGTGCCAGCAGCCAGGGACTCTTCACAGATACGCAGTATTTT. Amino acids: CASSQGLFTDTQYF.

This clonotype was seen many times. CDR3 in DNA: TGTGCCAGCAGCTTAGGTAGTCGGGTCAATGAGCAGTTCTTC. This gives the protein CASSLGSRVNEQFF. The J gene is TRBJ2-1, the V gene TRBV11-2, with unresolved D. Germline V gives CDR1 SGHAT, CDR2 FQNNGV. The CDR3 length is 14 residues. V was cut by 1 base and J by 6 bases, with 10 bases left in between.

The CDR3 spells CASSVSAGSYEQYF. The CDR3 nucleotides are TGCGCCAGCAGCGTCTCGGCAGGTTCCTACGAGCAGTACTTC. The V call is TRBV5-1, the J call TRBJ2-7, with D unclear. The CDR3 covers 14 residues. Trimming removed 4 bases at V and 1 base at J, with 12 bases between. The germline V gene has CDR1 SGHRS and CDR2 YFSETQ.

The sample holds many counts of this clonotype. The chain links TRBV13 to TRBJ1-1, with unresolved D. This CDR3 is built from 16 residues. V was pared by 0 bases and J by 0 bases, with 11 bases between. Looked up from germline, CDR1 is PRHDT and CDR2 is FYEKMQ (reference sequence). CDR3 loop: CASSLGSRIVNTEAFF. The CDR3, as DNA: TGTGCCAGCAGCTTAGGATCCCGGATAGTGAACACTGAAGCTTTCTTT.

This clonotype appeared a few times. The J gene is TRBJ2-1, the V gene TRBV5-1; 7 bases map to TRBD2. The CDR3 sequence is 17 residues long. The ends lost 2 bases at V and 6 bases at J; junction bases unmatched: 14. Germline CDR1 is SGHRS and CDR2 is YFSETQ. CDR3 sequence: CASSLRGGEGGPNEQFF. The DNA of the CDR3 is TGCGCCAGCAGCTTACGAGGCGGGGAGGGAGGACCCAATGAGCAGTTCTTC.

In this sample, this clonotype turned up a few times. The chain carries TRBV7-8 and TRBJ2-7, with 9 bases identical to TRBD1. The CDR3 covers 15 residues. V shed 5 bases and J 1 base; nucleotides not matched to a gene: 6. In germline, CDR1 is SGHVS, CDR2 FQNEAQ. DNA of the CDR3: TGTGCCAGCAGCCCTCTGGGACAGGGTTCCTACGAGCAGTACTTC. Its translation: CASSPLGQGSYEQYF.

The chain carries TRBV10-2 and TRBJ2-3; D not certain. CDR3 length: 12 amino acids. The germline V gene encodes CDR1 WSHSY and CDR2 SAAADI. V lost 4 bases to trimming and J lost 5 bases, with 7 bases between them. The CDR3 loop reads CASSGSGDTQYF. DNA for the CDR3: TGCGCCAGCAGTGGTTCGGGAGATACGCAGTATTTT.

This clonotype has at least ten counts. V usage is TRBV11-2 and J usage is TRBJ2-5, with D unresolved. The germline V and J ends were trimmed by 2 bases and 5 bases, with 6 bases remaining between them. Germline assignment: CDR1 SGHAT and CDR2 FQNNGV. The length of the CDR3 is 12 residues. CDR3 region: CASSLNRETQYF. CDR3 nucleotide sequence: TGTGCCAGCAGCTTAAACCGGGAGACCCAGTACTTC.

This clonotype was observed a few times. CDR3 residues: CASSGSGNTIYF. The DNA for the CDR3 is TGTGCCAGCAGTGGCTCTGGAAACACCATATATTTT. This chain connects TRBV2 to TRBJ1-3; D is undetermined. The V end was cut by 4 bases, the J end by 0 bases, with 1 base between. The CDR3 has 12 residues. Looked up from germline, CDR1 is SNHLY and CDR2 is FYNNEI.

The chain joins TRBV28 to TRBJ2-7; D gene uncertain. Germline lookup yields CDR1 MDHEN and CDR2 SYDVKM. Trimming removed 8 bases at V and 0 bases at J, with 8 bases between. The CDR3 runs 12 residues. DNA for the CDR3: TGTGCCAGCCAGCGTAGCTCCTACGAGCAGTACTTC. Translating it yields CASQRSSYEQYF.

The chain couples TRBV7-9 to TRBJ2-3; TRBD2 aligns across 13 bases. The CDR3 loop spans 19 amino acids. Germline loops: CDR1 SEHNR, CDR2 FQNEAQ (reference sequence). V lost 4 bases, J lost 2 bases, and 12 bases stayed unmatched. The CDR3 nucleotides read TGTGCCAGCAGCTCATTACGGACTAGCGGGGGATTACCCACAGATACGCAGTATTTT. This gives the protein CASSSLRTSGGLPTDTQYF.

V gene TRBV27 combines with J gene TRBJ2-7; 7 positions match TRBD2. The CDR3 spans 16 residues. Trimming cost V 8 bases and J 3 bases; bases outside gene matches: 16. Looked up from germline, CDR1 is MNHEY and CDR2 is SMNVEV (reference sequence). The CDR3 region is CASSPGGGPNFYEQYF. The CDR3 DNA sequence: TGTGCCAGCTCCCCGGGGGGAGGGCCTAATTTCTACGAGCAGTACTTC.

The CDR3 DNA reads as TGCGCCAGCAGCCGGACTAGCGGGAGGGCCGGGGAGCTGTTTTTT. It codes for CASSRTSGRAGELFF. This chain uses TRBV5-1 with TRBJ2-2; 15 bases agree with TRBD2. This CDR3 region has 15 residues. Germline loops: CDR1 SGHRS, CDR2 YFSETQ. With V trimmed by 4 bases and J by 6 bases, 1 base remained unmatched. Variable domain in full (rest from reference TRBV5-1 and TRBJ2-2): KAGVTQTPRYLIKTRGQQVTLSCSPISGHRSVSWYQQTPGQGLQFLFEYFSETQRNKGNFPGRFSGRQFSNSRSEMNVSTLELGDSALYLCASSRTSGRAGELFFGEGSRLTVL.

This clonotype was recorded at least ten times. The chain is built from TRBV18 and TRBJ2-7; D possibly corresponds to TRBD1 (7 bases). Trimming removed 6 bases at V and 7 bases at J, with 13 bases between. Germline lookup yields CDR1 KGHSH and CDR2 LQKENI. The CDR3 runs 12 residues. Here the CDR3 reads CASSPSGGEQYF. DNA for the CDR3: TGTGCCAGCTCCCCATCAGGGGGGGAGCAGTACTTC.

V usage is TRBV12-3 or TRBV12-4 and J usage is TRBJ2-6; D gene uncertain. The CDR3 runs 14 residues. Trimming pared 9 bases from V and 0 bases from J, leaving 9 bases between. The CDR3 loop reads CASRASSGANVLTF. CDR3 coding DNA: TGTGCCAGTCGAGCCAGCTCTGGGGCCAACGTCCTGACTTTC.

This sequence joins TRBV5-4 and TRBJ1-1; tentatively, D is TRBD1 (5 bases). The length of the CDR3 is 13 residues. V was trimmed by 4 bases and J by 5 bases, leaving 12 bases between them. In germline, CDR1 is SGHNT, CDR2 YYREEE (reference sequence). The CDR3 sequence: CASSTQGKTEAFF. The CDR3 DNA reads as TGTGCCAGCAGCACCCAGGGTAAGACTGAAGCTTTCTTT.